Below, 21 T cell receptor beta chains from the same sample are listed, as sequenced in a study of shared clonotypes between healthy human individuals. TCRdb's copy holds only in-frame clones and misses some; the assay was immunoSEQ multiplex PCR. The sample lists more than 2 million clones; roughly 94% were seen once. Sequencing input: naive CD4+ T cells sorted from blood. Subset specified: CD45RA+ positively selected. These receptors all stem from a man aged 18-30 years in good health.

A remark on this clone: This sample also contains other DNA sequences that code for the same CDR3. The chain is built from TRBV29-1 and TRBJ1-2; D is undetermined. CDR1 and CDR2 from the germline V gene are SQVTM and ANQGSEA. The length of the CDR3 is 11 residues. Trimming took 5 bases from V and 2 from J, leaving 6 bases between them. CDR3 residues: CSVSENYGYTF. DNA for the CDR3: TGCAGCGTTAGTGAAAACTATGGCTACACCTTC.

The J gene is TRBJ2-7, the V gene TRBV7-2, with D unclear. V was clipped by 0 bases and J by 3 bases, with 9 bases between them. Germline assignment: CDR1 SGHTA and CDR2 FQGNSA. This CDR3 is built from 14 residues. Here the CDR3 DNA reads TGTGCCAGCAGCTTAGCCCCAGATATCTACGAGCAGTACTTC. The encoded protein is CASSLAPDIYEQYF.

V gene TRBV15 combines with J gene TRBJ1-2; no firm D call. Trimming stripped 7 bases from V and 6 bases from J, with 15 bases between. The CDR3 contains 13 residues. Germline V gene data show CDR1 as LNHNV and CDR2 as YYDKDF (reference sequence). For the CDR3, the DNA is TGTGCCACCACACCCAGGATAGGTCATGGCTACACCTTC. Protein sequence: CATTPRIGHGYTF.

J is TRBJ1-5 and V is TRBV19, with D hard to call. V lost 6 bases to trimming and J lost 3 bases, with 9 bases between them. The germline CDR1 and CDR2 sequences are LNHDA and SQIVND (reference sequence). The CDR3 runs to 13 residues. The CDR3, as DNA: TGTGCCAGTAGCGGCGGTTACAATCAGCCCCAGCATTTT. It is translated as CASSGGYNQPQHF. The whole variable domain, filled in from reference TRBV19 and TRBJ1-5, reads DGGITQSPKYLFRKEGQNVTLSCEQNLNHDAMYWYRQDPGQGLRLIYYSQIVNDFQKGDIAEGYSVSREKKESFPLTVTSAQKNPTAFYLCASSGGYNQPQHFGDGTRLSIL.

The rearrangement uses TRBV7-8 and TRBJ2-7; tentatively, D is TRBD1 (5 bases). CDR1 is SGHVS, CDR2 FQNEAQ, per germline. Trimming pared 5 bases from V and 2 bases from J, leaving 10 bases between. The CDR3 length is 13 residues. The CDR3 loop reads CASSPRTPYEQYF. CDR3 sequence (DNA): TGTGCCAGCAGCCCCCGGACACCCTACGAGCAGTACTTC.

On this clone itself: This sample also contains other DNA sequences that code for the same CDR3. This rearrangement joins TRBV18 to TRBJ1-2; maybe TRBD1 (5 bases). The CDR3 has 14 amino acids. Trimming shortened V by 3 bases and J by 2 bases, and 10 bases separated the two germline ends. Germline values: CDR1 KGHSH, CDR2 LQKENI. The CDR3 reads CASSPGDGNYGYTF. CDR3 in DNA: TGTGCCAGCTCACCGGGGGACGGGAACTATGGCTACACCTTC.

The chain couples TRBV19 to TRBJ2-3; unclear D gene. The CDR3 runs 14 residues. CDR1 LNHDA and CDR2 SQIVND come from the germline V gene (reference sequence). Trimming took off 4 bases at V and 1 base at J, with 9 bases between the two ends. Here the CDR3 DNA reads TGTGCCAGTAGTAGCCCGAGAGGCACAGATACGCAGTATTTT. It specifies CASSSPRGTDTQYF.

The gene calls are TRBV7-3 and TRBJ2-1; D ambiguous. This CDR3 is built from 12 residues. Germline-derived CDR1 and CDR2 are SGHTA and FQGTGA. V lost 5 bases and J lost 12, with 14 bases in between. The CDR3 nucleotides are TGTGCCAGCAGCGACGAGGCCCCGCGGCAGTTCTTC. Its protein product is CASSDEAPRQFF.

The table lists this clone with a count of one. Here the CDR3 reads CASGQDSGNTIYF. As DNA, the CDR3 is TGTGCCAGCGGACAGGACTCTGGAAACACCATATATTTT. The chain carries TRBV2 and TRBJ1-3; TRBD1 matches 7 bases. From germline, CDR1 is SNHLY and CDR2 FYNNEI. The CDR3 has 13 residues. The J segment lost 0 bases and the V segment lost 8 bases, leaving 1 base of the junction unmatched.

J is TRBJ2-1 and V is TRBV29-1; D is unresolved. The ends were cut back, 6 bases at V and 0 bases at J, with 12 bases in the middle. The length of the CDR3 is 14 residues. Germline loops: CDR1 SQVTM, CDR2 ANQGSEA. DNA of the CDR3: TGCAGCGTGCTGCTTCTTAGCTCCTACAATGAGCAGTTCTTC. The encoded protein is CSVLLLSSYNEQFF.

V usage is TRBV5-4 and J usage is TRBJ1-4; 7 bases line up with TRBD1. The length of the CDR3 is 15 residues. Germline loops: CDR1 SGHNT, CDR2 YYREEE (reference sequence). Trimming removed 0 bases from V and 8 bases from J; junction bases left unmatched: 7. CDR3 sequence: CASSLGGTDFEKLFF. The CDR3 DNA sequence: TGTGCCAGCAGCTTGGGGGGGACAGATTTCGAAAAACTGTTTTTT.

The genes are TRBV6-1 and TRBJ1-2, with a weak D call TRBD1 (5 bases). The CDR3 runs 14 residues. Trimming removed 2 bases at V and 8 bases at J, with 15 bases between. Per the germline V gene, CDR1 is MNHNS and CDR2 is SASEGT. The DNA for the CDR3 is TGTGCCAGCAGTGAACGGCAGGGACTAAGGGGCTACACCTTC. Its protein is CASSERQGLRGYTF.

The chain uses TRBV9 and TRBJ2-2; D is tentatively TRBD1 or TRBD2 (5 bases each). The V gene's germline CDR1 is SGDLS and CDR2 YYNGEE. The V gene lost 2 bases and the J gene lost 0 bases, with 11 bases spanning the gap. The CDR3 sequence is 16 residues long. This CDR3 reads CASSVVRDPNTGELFF. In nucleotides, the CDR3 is TGTGCCAGCAGCGTTGTCCGGGACCCGAACACCGGGGAGCTGTTTTTT.

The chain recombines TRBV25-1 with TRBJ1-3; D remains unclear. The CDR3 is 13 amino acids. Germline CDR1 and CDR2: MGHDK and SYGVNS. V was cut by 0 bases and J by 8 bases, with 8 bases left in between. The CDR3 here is CASSEYQADTIYF. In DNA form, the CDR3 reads TGTGCCAGCAGTGAATATCAGGCGGACACCATATATTTT. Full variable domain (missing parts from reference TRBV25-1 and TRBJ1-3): EADIYQTPRYLVIGTGKKITLECSQTMGHDKMYWYQQDPGMELHLIHYSYGVNSTEKGDLSSESTVSRIRTEHFPLTLESARPSHTSQYLCASSEYQADTIYFGEGSWLTVV.

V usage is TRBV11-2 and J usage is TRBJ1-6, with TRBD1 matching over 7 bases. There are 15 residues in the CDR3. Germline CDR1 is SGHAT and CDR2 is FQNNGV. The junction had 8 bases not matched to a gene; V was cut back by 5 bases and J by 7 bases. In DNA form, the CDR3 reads TGTGCCAGCAGCATCATACAGGGGCGGAATTCACCCCTCCACTTT. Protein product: CASSIIQGRNSPLHF.

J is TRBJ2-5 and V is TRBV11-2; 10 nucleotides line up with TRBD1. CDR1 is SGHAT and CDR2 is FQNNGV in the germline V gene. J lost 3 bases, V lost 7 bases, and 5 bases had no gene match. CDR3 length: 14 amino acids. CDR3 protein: CASKRTGGKETQYF. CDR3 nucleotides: TGTGCCAGCAAACGGACAGGGGGGAAAGAGACCCAGTACTTC.

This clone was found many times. This chain's CDR3 is CSVAGTGEWTQYF. The DNA for the CDR3 is TGCAGCGTCGCTGGGACAGGGGAATGGACCCAGTACTTC. The chain carries TRBV29-1 and TRBJ2-5, with 10 positions matching TRBD1. CDR3 length: 13 residues. V shed 6 bases, J shed 7 bases, and the junction held 8 bases outside the gene matches. Germline CDR1 reads SQVTM; CDR2 reads ANQGSEA.

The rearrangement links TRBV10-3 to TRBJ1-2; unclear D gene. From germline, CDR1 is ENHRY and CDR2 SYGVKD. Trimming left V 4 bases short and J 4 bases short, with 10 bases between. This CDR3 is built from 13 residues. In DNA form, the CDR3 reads TGTGCCATCAGTGTGTTGGAAAGCTATGGCTACACCTTC. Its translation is CAISVLESYGYTF.

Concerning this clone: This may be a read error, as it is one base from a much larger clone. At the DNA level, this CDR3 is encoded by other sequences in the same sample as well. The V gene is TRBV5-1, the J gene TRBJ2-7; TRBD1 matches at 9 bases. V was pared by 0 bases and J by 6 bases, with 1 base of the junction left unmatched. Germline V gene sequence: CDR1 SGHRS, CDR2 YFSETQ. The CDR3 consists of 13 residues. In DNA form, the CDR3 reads TGCGCCAGCAGCTTGGGGGACAGGGCCGAGCAGTACTTC. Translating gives CASSLGDRAEQYF.

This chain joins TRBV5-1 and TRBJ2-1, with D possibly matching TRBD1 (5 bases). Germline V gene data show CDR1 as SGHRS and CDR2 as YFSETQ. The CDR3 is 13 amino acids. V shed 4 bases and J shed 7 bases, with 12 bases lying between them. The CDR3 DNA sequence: TGCGCCAGCAGCGCCATAGGGGCAAATGAGCAGTTCTTC. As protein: CASSAIGANEQFF.

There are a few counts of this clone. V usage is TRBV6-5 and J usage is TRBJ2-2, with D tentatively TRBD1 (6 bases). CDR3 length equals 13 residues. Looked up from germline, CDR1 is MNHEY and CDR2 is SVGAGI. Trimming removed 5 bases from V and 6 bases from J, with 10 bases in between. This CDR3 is CASSLRQAGELFF. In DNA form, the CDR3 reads TGTGCCAGCAGTCTTCGACAGGCCGGGGAGCTGTTTTTT.